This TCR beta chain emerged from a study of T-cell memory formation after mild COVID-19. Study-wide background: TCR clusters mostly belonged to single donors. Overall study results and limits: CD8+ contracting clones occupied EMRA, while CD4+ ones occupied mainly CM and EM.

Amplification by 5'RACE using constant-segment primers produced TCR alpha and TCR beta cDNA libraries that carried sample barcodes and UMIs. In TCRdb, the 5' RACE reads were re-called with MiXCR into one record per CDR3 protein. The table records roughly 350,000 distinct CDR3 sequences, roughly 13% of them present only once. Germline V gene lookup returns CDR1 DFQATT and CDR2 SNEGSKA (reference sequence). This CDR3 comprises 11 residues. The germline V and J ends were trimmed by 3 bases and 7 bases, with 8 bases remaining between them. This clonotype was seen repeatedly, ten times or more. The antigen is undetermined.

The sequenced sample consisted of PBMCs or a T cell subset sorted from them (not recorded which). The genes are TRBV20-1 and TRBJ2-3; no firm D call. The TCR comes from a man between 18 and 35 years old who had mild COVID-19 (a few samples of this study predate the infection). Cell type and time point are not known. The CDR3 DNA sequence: TGCAGTGCTAGCTTGACCCATACGCAGTATTTT. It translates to CSASLTHTQYF.